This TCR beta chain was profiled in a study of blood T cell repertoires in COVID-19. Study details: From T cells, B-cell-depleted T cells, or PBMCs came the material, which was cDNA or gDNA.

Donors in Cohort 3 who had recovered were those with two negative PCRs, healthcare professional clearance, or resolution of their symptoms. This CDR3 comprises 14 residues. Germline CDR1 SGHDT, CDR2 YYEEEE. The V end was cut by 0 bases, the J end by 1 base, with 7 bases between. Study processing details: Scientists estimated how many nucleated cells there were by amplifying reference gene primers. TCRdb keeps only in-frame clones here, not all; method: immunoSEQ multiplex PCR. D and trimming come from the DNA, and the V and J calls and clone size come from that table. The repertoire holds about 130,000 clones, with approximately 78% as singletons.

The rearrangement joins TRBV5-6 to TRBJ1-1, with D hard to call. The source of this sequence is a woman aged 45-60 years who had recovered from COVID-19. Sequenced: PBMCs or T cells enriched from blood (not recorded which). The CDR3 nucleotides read TGTGCCAGCAGCTTGGGGGAGAGGAACACTGAAGCTTTCTTT. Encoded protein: CASSLGERNTEAFF.